The source of this TCR beta chain is a study of cytomegalovirus exposure and HLA in healthy donors. On the study more broadly: Some 77 million unique TCRs from HLA-typed donors were held in an early release of data. Whole-study results and caveats: It emerged from a later analysis that several of the most significant clusters appeared to be linked to common viral pathogens. Among TCR beta chains, those listed as cytomegalovirus-associated numbered about 150. Reported results showed that the classifier diagnosed cytomegalovirus status with high specificity and sensitivity.

The PCR made use of 60 Vbeta and 13 Jbeta primers. Produced via immunoSEQ multiplex PCR; TCRdb's table is partial and in-frame only. The profile shows roughly 170,000 clones, about 65% of them singletons. As concerns this clone: The antigen remains unidentified.

V lost 2 bases, J lost 4 bases, and 14 bases stayed unmatched. Per germline, CDR1 KGHSH and CDR2 LQKENI. The CDR3 is 18 amino acids. The chain combines TRBV18 with TRBJ2-5; 9 nucleotides align to TRBD1. The receptor comes from a girl aged 5-17 years in good health and CMV-seronegative. Sample: PBMCs. The DNA for the CDR3 is TGTGCCAGCTCACCAAGGGGACAGGGAGGAGTTGGAGGAGAGACCCAGTACTTC. This translates into CASSPRGQGGVGGETQYF.